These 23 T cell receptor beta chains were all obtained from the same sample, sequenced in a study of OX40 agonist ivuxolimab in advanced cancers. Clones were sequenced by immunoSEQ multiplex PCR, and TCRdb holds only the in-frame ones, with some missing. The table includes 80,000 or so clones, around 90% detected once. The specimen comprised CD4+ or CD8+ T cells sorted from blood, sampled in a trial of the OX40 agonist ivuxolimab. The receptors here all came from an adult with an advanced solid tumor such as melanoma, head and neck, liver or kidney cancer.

The CDR3 is CASSQGTSGTDTQYF. CDR3 DNA sequence: TGTGCCAGCAGCCAAGGGACTAGCGGCACAGATACGCAGTATTTT. The chain joins TRBV5-4 to TRBJ2-3; 10 bases are a match to TRBD2. Germline V gives CDR1 SGHNT, CDR2 YYREEE (reference sequence). The J segment lost 1 base and the V segment lost 4 bases, leaving 3 bases of the junction unmatched. The CDR3 totals 15 residues. Looking up the rest from reference TRBV5-4 and TRBJ2-3 gives the full variable domain: ETGVTQSPTHLIKTRGQQVTLRCSSQSGHNTVSWYQQALGQGPQFIFQYYREEENGRGNFPPRFSGLQFPNYSSELNVNALELDDSALYLCASSQGTSGTDTQYFGPGTRLTVL.

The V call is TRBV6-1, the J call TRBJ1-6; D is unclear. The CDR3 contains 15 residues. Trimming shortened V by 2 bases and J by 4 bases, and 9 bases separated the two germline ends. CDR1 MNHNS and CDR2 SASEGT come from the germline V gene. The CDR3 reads CASSEFGRYNSPLHF. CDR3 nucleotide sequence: TGTGCCAGCAGTGAATTCGGGAGATATAATTCACCCCTCCACTTT.

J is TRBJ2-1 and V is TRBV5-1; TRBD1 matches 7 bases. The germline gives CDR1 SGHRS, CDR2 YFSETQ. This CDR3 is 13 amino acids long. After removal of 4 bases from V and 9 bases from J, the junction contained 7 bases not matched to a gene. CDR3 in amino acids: CASSLQGNGEQFF. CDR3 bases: TGCGCCAGCAGCCTACAGGGGAACGGTGAGCAGTTCTTC.

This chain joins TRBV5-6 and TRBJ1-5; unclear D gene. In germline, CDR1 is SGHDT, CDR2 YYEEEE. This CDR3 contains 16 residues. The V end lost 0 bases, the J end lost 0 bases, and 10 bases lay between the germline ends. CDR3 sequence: CASSLGGPYSNQPQHF. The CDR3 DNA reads TGTGCCAGCAGCTTGGGAGGGCCTTATAGCAATCAGCCCCAGCATTTT.

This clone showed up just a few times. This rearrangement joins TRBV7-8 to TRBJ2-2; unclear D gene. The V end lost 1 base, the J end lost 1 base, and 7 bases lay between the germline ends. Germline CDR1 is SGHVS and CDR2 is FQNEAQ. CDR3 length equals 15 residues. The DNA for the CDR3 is TGTGCCAGCAGCTTAGACTCTTGGAACACCGGGGAGCTGTTTTTT. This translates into CASSLDSWNTGELFF.

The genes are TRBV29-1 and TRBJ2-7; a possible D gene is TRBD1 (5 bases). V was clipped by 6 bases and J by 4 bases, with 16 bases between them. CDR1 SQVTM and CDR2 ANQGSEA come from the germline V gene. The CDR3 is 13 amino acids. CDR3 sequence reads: CSVQTAVGYEQYF. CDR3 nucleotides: TGCAGCGTCCAGACAGCCGTCGGATACGAGCAGTACTTC.

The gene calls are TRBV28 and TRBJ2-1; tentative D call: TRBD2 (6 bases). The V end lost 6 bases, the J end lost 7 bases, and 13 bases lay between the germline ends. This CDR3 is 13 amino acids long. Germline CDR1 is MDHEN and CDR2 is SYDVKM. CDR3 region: CASRAGRRNEQFF. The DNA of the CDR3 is TGTGCCAGCAGAGCGGGTCGTCGGAATGAGCAGTTCTTC.

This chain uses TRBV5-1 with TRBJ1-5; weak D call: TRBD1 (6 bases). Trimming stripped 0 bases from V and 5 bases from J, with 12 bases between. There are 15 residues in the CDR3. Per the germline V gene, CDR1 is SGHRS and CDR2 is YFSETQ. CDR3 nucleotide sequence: TGCGCCAGCAGCTTGGCAGGGGACCGTGATCAGCCCCAGCATTTT. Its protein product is CASSLAGDRDQPQHF. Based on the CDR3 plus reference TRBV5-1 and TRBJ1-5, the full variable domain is KAGVTQTPRYLIKTRGQQVTLSCSPISGHRSVSWYQQTPGQGLQFLFEYFSETQRNKGNFPGRFSGRQFSNSRSEMNVSTLELGDSALYLCASSLAGDRDQPQHFGDGTRLSIL.

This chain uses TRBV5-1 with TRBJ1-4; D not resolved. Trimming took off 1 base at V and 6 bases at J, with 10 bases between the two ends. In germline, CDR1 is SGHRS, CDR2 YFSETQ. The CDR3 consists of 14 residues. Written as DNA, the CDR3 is TGCGCCAGCAGCTTGAGGGCAGGTGATGAAAAACTGTTTTTT. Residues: CASSLRAGDEKLFF. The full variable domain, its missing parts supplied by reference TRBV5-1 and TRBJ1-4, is KAGVTQTPRYLIKTRGQQVTLSCSPISGHRSVSWYQQTPGQGLQFLFEYFSETQRNKGNFPGRFSGRQFSNSRSEMNVSTLELGDSALYLCASSLRAGDEKLFFGSGTQLSVL.

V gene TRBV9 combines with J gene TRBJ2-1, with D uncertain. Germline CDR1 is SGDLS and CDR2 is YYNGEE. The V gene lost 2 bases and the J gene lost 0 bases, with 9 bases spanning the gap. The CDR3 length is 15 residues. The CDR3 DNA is TGTGCCAGCAGCGTCGACCTTAGCTCCTACAATGAGCAGTTCTTC. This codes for CASSVDLSSYNEQFF.

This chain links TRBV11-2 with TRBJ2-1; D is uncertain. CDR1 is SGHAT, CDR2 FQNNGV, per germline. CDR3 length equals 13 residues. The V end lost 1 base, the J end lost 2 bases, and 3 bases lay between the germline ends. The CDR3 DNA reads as TGTGCCAGCAGCTTAGCTACCTACAATGAGCAGTTCTTC. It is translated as CASSLATYNEQFF.

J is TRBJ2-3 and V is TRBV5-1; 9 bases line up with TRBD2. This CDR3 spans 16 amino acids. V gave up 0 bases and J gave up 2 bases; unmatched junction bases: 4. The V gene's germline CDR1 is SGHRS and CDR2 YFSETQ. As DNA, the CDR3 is TGCGCCAGCAGCTTGGGACTAGCGGTAATCACAGATACGCAGTATTTT. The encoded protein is CASSLGLAVITDTQYF.

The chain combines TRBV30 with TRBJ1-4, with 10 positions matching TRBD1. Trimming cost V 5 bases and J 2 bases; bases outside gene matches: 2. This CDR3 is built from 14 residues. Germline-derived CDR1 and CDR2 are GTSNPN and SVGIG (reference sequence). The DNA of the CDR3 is TGTGCCTGGTCGGGACAGGGGACTAATGAAAAACTGTTTTTT. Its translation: CAWSGQGTNEKLFF. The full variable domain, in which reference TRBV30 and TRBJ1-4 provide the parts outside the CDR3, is SQTIHQWPATLVQPVGSPLSLECTVEGTSNPNLYWYRQAAGRGLQLLFYSVGIGQISSEVPQNLSASRPQDRQFILSSKKLLLSDSGFYLCAWSGQGTNEKLFFGSGTQLSVL.

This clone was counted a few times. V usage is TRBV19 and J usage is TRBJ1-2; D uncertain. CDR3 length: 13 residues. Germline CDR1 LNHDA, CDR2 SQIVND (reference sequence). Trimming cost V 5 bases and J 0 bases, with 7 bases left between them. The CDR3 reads CASSAFTNYGYTF. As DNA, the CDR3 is TGTGCCAGTAGTGCCTTCACTAACTATGGCTACACCTTC. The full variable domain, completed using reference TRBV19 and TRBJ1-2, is DGGITQSPKYLFRKEGQNVTLSCEQNLNHDAMYWYRQDPGQGLRLIYYSQIVNDFQKGDIAEGYSVSREKKESFPLTVTSAQKNPTAFYLCASSAFTNYGYTFGSGTRLTVV.

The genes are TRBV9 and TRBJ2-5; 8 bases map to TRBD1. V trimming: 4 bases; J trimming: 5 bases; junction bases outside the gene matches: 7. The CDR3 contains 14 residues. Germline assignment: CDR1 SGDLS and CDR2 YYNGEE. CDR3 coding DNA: TGTGCCAGCAGCACGGGCAGGGGGCAGGAGACCCAGTACTTC. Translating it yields CASSTGRGQETQYF.

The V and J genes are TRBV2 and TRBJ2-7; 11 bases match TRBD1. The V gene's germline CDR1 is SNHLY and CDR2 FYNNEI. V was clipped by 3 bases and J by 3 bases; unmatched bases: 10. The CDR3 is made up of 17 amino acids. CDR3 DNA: TGTGCCAGCAGTGATTCTTTTTGGGACAGGGGGGACTACGAGCAGTACTTC. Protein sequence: CASSDSFWDRGDYEQYF.

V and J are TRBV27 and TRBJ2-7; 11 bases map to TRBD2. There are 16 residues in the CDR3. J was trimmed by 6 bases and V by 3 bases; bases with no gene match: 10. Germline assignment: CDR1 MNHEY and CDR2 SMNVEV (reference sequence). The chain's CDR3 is CASSFLLAGESSEQYF. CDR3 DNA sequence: TGTGCCAGCAGTTTCCTACTAGCGGGAGAATCTAGCGAGCAGTACTTC.

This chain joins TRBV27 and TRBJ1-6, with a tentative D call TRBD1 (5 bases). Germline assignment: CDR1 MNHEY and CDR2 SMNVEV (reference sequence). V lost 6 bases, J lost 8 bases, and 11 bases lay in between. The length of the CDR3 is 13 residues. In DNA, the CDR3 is TGTGCCAGCAGAAACGGGGGTGATTCACCCCTCCACTTT. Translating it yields CASRNGGDSPLHF.

CDR3 sequence: CASSEQGRGDTQYF. The CDR3, as DNA: TGTGCCAGCAGTGAACAGGGGAGGGGAGATACGCAGTATTTT. The chain recombines TRBV27 with TRBJ2-3; either TRBD1 or TRBD2 may fit D (7 bases each). The V and J ends lost 5 bases and 5 bases respectively, with 14 bases between them. The CDR3 is made up of 14 amino acids. Germline loops: CDR1 MNHEY, CDR2 SMNVEV (reference sequence).

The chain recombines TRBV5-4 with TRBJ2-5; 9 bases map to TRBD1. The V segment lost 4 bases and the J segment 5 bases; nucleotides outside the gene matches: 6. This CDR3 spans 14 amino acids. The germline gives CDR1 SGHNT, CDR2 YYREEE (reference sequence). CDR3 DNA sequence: TGTGCCAGCAGCGGACGGGACAGGGCTGAGACCCAGTACTTC. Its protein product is CASSGRDRAETQYF.

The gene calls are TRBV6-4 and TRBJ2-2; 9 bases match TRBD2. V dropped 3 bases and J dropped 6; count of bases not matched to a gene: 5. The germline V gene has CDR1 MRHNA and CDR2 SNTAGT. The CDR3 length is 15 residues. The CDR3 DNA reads TGTGCCAGCAGTGAGACTAGCGGAGCGGCCGGGGAGCTGTTTTTT. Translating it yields CASSETSGAAGELFF.

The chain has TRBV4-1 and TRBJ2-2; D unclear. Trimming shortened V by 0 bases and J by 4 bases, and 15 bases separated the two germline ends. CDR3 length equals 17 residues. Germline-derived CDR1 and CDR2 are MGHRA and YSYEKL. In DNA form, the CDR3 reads TGCGCCAGCAGCCAAGATCGGGCTAGAGCGTCCACCGGGGAGCTGTTTTTT. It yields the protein CASSQDRARASTGELFF.

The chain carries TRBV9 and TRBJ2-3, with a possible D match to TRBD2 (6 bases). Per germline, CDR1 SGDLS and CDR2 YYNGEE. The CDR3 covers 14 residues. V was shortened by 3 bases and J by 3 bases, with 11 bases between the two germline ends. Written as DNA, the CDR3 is TGTGCCAGCAGCGCAGAGACTAGGACAGATACGCAGTATTTT. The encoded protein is CASSAETRTDTQYF.